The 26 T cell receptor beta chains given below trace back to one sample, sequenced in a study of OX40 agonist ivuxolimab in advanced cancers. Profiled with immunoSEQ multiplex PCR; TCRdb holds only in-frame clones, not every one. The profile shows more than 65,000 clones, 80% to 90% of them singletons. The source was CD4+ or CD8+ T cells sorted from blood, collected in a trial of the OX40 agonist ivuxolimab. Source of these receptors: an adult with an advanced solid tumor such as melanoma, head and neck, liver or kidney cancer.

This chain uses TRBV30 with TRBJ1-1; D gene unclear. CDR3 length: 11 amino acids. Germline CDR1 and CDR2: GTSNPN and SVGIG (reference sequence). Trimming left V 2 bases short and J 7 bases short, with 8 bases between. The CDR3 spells CAWSLRSEAFF. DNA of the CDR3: TGTGCCTGGAGTTTGAGAAGTGAAGCTTTCTTT.

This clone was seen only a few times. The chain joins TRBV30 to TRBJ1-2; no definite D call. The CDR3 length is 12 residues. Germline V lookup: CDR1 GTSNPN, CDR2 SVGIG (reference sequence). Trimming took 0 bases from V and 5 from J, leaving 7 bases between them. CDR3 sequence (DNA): TGTGCCTGGAGTGTCAGGCAGTATGGCTACACCTTC. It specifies CAWSVRQYGYTF.

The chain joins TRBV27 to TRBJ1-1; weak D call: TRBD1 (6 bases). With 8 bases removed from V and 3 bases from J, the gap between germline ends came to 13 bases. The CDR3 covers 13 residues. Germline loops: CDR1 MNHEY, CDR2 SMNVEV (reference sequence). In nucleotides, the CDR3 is TGTGCCAGCGGTCACAGGGTATACACTGAAGCTTTCTTT. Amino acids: CASGHRVYTEAFF.

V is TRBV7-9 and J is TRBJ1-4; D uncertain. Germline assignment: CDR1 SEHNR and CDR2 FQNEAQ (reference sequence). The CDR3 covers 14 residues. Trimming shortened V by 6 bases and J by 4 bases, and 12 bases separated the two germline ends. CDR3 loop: CASREGAGNEKLFF. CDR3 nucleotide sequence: TGTGCCAGCAGGGAGGGAGCCGGTAATGAAAAACTGTTTTTT.

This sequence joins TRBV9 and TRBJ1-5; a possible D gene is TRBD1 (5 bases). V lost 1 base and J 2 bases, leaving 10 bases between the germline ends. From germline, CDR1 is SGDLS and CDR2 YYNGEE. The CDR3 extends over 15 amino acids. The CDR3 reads CASSVSGRGNQPQHF. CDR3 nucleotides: TGTGCCAGCAGCGTATCGGGCAGGGGCAATCAGCCCCAGCATTTT.

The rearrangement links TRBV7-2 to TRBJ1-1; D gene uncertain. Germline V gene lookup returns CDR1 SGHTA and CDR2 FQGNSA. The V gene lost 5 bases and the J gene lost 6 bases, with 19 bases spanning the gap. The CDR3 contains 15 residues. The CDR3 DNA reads TGTGCCAGCAGCCTTACGGGCCCGGTGAGCCCTGAAGCTTTCTTT. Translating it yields CASSLTGPVSPEAFF.

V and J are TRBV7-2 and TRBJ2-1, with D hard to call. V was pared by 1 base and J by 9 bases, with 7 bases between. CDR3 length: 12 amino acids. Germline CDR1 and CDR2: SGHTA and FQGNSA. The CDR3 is CASSLDVLEQFF. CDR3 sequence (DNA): TGTGCCAGCAGCTTAGACGTACTTGAGCAGTTCTTC.

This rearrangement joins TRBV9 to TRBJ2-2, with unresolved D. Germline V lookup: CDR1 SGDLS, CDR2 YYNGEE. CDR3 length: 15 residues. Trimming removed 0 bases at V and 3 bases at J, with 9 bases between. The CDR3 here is CASSVAPSYTGELFF. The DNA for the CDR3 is TGTGCCAGCAGCGTAGCGCCCAGTTACACCGGGGAGCTGTTTTTT.

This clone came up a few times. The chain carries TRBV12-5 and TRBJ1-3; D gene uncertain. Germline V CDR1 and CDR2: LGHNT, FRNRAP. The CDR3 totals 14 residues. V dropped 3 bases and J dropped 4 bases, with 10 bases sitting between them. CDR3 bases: TGTGCTAGTGGTTTACCACTAACGGGAAACACCATATATTTT. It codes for CASGLPLTGNTIYF.

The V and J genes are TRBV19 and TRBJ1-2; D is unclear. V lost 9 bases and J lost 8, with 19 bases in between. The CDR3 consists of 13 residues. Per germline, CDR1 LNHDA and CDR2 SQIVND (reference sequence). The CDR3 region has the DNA TGTGCCAGCGAGGGAGGGCGTTTAGGGGGCTACACCTTC. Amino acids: CASEGGRLGGYTF.

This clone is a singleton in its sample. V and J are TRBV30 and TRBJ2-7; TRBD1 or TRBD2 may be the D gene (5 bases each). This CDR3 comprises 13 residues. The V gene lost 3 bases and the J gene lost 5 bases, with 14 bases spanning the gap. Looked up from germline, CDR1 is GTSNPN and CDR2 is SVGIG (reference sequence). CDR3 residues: CAWRRDLWDEQYF. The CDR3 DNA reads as TGTGCCTGGAGAAGGGACCTCTGGGACGAGCAGTACTTC.

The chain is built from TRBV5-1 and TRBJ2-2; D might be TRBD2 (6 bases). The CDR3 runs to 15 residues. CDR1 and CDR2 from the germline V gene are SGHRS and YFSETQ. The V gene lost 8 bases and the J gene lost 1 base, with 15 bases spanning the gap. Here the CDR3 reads CASRETVQNTGELFF. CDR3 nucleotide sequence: TGCGCCAGTCGGGAGACAGTTCAGAACACCGGGGAGCTGTTTTTT.

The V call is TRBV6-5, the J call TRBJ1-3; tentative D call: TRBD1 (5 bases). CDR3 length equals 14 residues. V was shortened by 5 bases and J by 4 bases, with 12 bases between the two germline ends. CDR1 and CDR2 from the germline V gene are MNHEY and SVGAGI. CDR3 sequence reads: CASSPDTRGNTIYF. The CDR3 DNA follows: TGTGCCAGCAGTCCGGACACAAGGGGAAACACCATATATTTT.

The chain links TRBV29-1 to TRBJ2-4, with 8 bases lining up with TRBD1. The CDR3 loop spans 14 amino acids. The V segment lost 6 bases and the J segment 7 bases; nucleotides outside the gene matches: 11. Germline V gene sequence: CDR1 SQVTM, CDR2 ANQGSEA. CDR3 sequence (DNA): TGCAGCGTAGGGTCGACAGGGGTGGGTAACATTCAGTACTTC. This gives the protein CSVGSTGVGNIQYF.

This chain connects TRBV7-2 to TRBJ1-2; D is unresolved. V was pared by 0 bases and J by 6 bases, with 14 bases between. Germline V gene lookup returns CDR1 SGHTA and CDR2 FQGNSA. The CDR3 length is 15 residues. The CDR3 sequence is CASSLAWSGRDGYTF. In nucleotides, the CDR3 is TGTGCCAGCAGCTTAGCGTGGTCAGGCCGGGATGGCTACACCTTC.

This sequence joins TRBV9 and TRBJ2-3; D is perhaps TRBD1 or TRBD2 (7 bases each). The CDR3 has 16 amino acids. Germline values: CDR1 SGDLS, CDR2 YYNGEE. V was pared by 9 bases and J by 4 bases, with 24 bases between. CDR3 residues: CATLGQGGAIADTQYF. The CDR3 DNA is TGTGCCACCTTGGGGCAGGGGGGGGCCATAGCAGATACGCAGTATTTT.

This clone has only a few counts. The CDR3 loop is CASSQDRPGVAPSGNTIYF. The DNA of the CDR3 is TGCGCCAGCAGCCAAGATCGCCCAGGGGTTGCTCCCTCTGGAAACACCATATATTTT. The J gene is TRBJ1-3, the V gene TRBV4-3, with D possibly matching TRBD1 (6 bases). Trimming took off 0 bases at V and 0 bases at J, with 18 bases between the two ends. This CDR3 has 19 residues. Germline loops: CDR1 LGHNA, CDR2 YSLEER.

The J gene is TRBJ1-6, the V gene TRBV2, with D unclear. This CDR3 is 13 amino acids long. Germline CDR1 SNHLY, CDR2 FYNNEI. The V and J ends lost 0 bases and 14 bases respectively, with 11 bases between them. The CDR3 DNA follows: TGTGCCAGCAGTGAAGCAAACGGGGTAACCCTCCACTTT. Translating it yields CASSEANGVTLHF.

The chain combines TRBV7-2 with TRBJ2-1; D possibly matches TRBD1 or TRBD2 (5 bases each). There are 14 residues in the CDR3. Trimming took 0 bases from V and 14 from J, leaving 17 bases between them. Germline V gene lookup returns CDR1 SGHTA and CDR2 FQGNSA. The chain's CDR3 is CASSLAQPGRFEFF. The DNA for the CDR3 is TGTGCCAGCAGCTTAGCGCAACCGGGACGGTTTGAGTTCTTC. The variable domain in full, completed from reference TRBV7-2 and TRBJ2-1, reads GAGVSQSPSNKVTEKGKDVELRCDPISGHTALYWYRQSLGQGLEFLIYFQGNSAPDKSGLPSDRFSAERTGGSVSTLTIQRTQQEDSAVYLCASSLAQPGRFEFFGPGTRLTVL.

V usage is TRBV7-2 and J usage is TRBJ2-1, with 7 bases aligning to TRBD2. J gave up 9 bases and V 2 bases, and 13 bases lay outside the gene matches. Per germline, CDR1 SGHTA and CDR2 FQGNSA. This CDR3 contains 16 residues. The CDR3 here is CASSLRPAGVIGEQFF. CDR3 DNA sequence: TGTGCCAGCAGCTTAAGGCCCGCGGGAGTTATCGGTGAGCAGTTCTTC.

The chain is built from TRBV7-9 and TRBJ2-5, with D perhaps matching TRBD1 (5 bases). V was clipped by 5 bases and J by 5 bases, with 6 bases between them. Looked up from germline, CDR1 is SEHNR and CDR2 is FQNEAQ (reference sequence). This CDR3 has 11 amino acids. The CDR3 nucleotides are TGTGCCAGCAGCCCAGGGGAGACCCAGTACTTC. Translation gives CASSPGETQYF.

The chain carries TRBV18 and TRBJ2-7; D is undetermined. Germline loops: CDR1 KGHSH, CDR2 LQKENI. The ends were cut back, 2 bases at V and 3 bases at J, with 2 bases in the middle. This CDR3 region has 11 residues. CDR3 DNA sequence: TGTGCCAGCTCACCAGGCTACGAGCAGTACTTC. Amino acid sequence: CASSPGYEQYF.

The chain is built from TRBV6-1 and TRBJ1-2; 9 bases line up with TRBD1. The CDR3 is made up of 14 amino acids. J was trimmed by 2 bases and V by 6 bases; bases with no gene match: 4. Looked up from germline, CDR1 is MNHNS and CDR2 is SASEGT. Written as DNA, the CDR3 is TGTGCCAGCAGAAGAACAGGGGGCAACTATGGCTACACCTTC. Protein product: CASRRTGGNYGYTF.

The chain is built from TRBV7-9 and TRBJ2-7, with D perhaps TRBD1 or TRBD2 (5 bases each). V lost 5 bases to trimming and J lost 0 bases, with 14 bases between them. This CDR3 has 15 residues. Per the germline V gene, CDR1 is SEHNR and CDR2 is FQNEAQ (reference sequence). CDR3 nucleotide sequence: TGTGCCAGCAGCGGGGCTGGGAGACTCTCCTACGAGCAGTACTTC. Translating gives CASSGAGRLSYEQYF.

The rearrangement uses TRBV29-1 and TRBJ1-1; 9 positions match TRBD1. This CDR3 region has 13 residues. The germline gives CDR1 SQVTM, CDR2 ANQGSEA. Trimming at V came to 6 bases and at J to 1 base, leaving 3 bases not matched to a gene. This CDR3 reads CSVKGQGNTEAFF. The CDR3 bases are TGCAGCGTGAAGGGACAGGGGAACACTGAAGCTTTCTTT.

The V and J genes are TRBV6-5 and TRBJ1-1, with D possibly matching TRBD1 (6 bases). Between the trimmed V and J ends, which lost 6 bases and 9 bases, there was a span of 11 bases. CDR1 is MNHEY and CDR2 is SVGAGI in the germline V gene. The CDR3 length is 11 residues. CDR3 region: CASRDRDKAFF. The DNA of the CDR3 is TGTGCCAGCAGGGACCGGGACAAAGCTTTCTTT.